This T cell receptor beta chain was obtained from a study of breast tumors, draining lymph nodes, adjacent tissues. Study-level results: Data only fit, rather than demonstrated, lymph node origin of most tumor T cells.

Via MiXCR, TCRdb re-called the multiplex PCR reads, giving one row per CDR3 protein. The sample includes about 21,000 distinct CDR3 sequences, around 40% of them seen just once. This clonotype was observed a handful of times. Its antigen is still unknown. This may stem from a read error, because a much larger clone lies one nucleotide away. There are 13 residues in the CDR3. CDR1 and CDR2 (germline): SGHDN, FVKESK. Sample: breast tumor tissue. This sequence originates from a female donor with breast cancer. Some clones in this sample may be carry-over from other donors' samples. The rearrangement links TRBV14 to TRBJ2-1, with D unclear. Written as DNA, the CDR3 is TGTGCCGGCAGCCAAGAGCTAGATATGGCGCAGTTCTTC. Its protein product is CAGSQELDMAQFF.